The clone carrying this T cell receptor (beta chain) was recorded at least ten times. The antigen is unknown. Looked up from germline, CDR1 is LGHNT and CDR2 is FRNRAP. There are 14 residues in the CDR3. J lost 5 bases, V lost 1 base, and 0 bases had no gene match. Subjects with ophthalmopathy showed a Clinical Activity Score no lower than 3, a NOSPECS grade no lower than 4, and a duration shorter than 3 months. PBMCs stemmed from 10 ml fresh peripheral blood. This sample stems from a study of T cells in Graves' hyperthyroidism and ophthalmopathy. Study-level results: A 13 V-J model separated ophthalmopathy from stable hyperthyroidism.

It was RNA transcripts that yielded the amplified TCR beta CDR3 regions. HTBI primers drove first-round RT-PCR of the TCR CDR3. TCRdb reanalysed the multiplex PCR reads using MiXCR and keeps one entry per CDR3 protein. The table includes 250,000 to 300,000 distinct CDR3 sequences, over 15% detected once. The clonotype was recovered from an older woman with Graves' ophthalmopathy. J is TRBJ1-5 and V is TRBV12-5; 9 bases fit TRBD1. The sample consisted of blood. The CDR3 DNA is TGTGCTAGTGGTTTGGGGACAGGGGATCAGCCCCAGCATTTT. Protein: CASGLGTGDQPQHF.